One and the same sample provided the 28 T cell receptor beta chains below, sequenced in a study of shared clonotypes between healthy human individuals. Sequenced by immunoSEQ multiplex PCR; TCRdb stores in-frame clones only, minus some. The sample has about 2.4 million clones, 93% seen once; the top ten hold approximately 0.35%. The sample consisted of naive CD4+ T cells from PBMCs. The subset denotes: CD45RA+ positively selected. These receptors all come from a man in his late teens or twenties in good health. Some clones in this sample may be carry-over from other donors' samples.

The V and J genes are TRBV7-8 and TRBJ2-1; 12 positions match TRBD2. J gave up 0 bases and V 2 bases, and 8 bases lay outside the gene matches. Germline CDR1 SGHVS, CDR2 FQNEAQ. The CDR3 covers 19 residues. The CDR3 nucleotides are TGTGCCAGCAGCTTAAGGGGTCTAGCGGGAGGGATCTCCTACAATGAGCAGTTCTTC. Translation gives CASSLRGLAGGISYNEQFF.

The V gene is TRBV9, the J gene TRBJ2-1, with 10 bases aligning to TRBD2. Germline trimming cut 3 bases from V and 13 bases from J; bases unmatched to any gene: 10. This CDR3 comprises 14 residues. Germline V gene data show CDR1 as SGDLS and CDR2 as YYNGEE. The CDR3 here is CASSASVLAGEQFF. CDR3 sequence (DNA): TGTGCCAGCAGCGCCTCCGTGCTAGCGGGAGAACAGTTCTTC.

The gene calls are TRBV4-3 and TRBJ2-5; TRBD2 matches at 7 bases. The V and J ends lost 5 bases and 1 base, in that order; junction bases with no gene match: 4. CDR1 and CDR2 (germline): LGHNA, YSLEER. The CDR3 totals 14 residues. The CDR3 loop reads CASSALAAQETQYF. CDR3 DNA sequence: TGCGCCAGCAGCGCGCTAGCGGCCCAAGAGACCCAGTACTTC.

This clone occurred once. V is TRBV11-3 and J is TRBJ2-5; 7 nucleotides line up with TRBD2. With V trimmed by 5 bases and J by 2 bases, 8 bases remained unmatched. This CDR3 is built from 15 residues. Germline V gene lookup returns CDR1 SGHNT and CDR2 YENEEA. The CDR3 nucleotides read TGTGCCAGCAGCCCCGGACTAGTGGTACAAGAGACCCAGTACTTC. This encodes CASSPGLVVQETQYF.

CDR3 bases: TGTGCCAGCAGCTCTCAAGGGACTCTGGAGACCCAGTACTTC. The encoded protein is CASSSQGTLETQYF. V gene TRBV9 combines with J gene TRBJ2-5, with D possibly matching TRBD2 (6 bases). V was shortened by 4 bases and J by 5 bases, with 15 bases between the two germline ends. Germline lookup yields CDR1 SGDLS and CDR2 YYNGEE. The CDR3 is made up of 14 amino acids. Full variable domain (remainder filled in from reference TRBV9 and TRBJ2-5): DSGVTQTPKHLITATGQRVTLRCSPRSGDLSVYWYQQSLDQGLQFLIQYYNGEERAKGNILERFSAQQFPDLHSELNLSSLELGDSALYFCASSSQGTLETQYFGPGTRLLVL.

The gene calls are TRBV5-8 and TRBJ2-1; 9 positions agree with TRBD2. The CDR3 spans 14 residues. With 5 bases clipped from V and 7 bases from J, the junction kept 7 bases outside the gene matches. Germline V gene lookup returns CDR1 SGHTS and CDR2 YDEGEE. CDR3 sequence: CASRFSGSGNEQFF. The CDR3 region has the DNA TGTGCCAGCAGATTTAGCGGGAGCGGGAATGAGCAGTTCTTC.

The V call is TRBV5-1, the J call TRBJ2-5, with a tentative D call TRBD1 (6 bases). From germline, CDR1 is SGHRS and CDR2 YFSETQ. The CDR3 covers 14 residues. Trimming left V 4 bases short and J 2 bases short, with 12 bases between. The CDR3 sequence is CASSPGHGQETQYF. The CDR3 DNA is TGCGCCAGCAGCCCGGGACACGGGCAAGAGACCCAGTACTTC.

Remarks on this clone: In the same sample, other DNA sequences code for this CDR3. The rearrangement uses TRBV11-2 and TRBJ2-7; TRBD2 aligns across 12 bases. V lost 5 bases to trimming and J lost 0 bases; unmatched junction nucleotides: 2. This CDR3 contains 15 residues. Germline loops: CDR1 SGHAT, CDR2 FQNNGV. This CDR3 is CASSPGLAGSYEQYF. The CDR3 DNA reads as TGTGCCAGCAGCCCGGGACTAGCGGGCTCCTACGAGCAGTACTTC.

The V gene is TRBV18, the J gene TRBJ2-7, with 9 bases lining up with TRBD2. CDR3 length: 15 residues. Germline lookup yields CDR1 KGHSH and CDR2 LQKENI. Trimming took 6 bases from V and 4 from J; bases not matched to a gene: 10. CDR3 DNA sequence: TGTGCCAGCTCTCCTGGACTAGCGAAGGGTTACGAGCAGTACTTC. Amino acids: CASSPGLAKGYEQYF.

This clone has only a few counts. The V call is TRBV19, the J call TRBJ1-4; D gene unclear. The V end lost 7 bases, the J end lost 4 bases, and 10 bases lay between the germline ends. The CDR3 extends over 13 amino acids. Germline V gene lookup returns CDR1 LNHDA and CDR2 SQIVND (reference sequence). In nucleotides, the CDR3 is TGTGCCAGTATTGGCAGCTTTAATGAAAAACTGTTTTTT. It specifies CASIGSFNEKLFF.

In its sample, this clone was seen once. The chain employs TRBV6-5 and TRBJ1-4; no reliable D call. The V gene lost 6 bases and the J gene lost 7 bases, with 18 bases spanning the gap. CDR3 length: 15 residues. In germline, CDR1 is MNHEY, CDR2 SVGAGI. The CDR3 is CASRRDTTGSEKLFF. For the CDR3, the DNA is TGTGCCAGCAGGAGAGACACCACTGGGAGTGAAAAACTGTTTTTT.

The chain is built from TRBV2 and TRBJ2-5; D perhaps matches TRBD1 (6 bases). Germline CDR1 is SNHLY and CDR2 is FYNNEI. CDR3 size: 15 residues. The V and J ends lost 6 bases and 1 base respectively, with 15 bases between them. DNA of the CDR3: TGTGCCAGCAGCCTCCCCAGGGGTGGCCAAGAGACCCAGTACTTC. Encoded protein: CASSLPRGGQETQYF. Together with reference TRBV2 and TRBJ2-5, the CDR3 gives the full variable domain: EPEVTQTPSHQVTQMGQEVILRCVPISNHLYFYWYRQILGQKVEFLVSFYNNEISEKSEIFDDQFSVERPDGSNFTLKIRSTKLEDSAMYFCASSLPRGGQETQYFGPGTRLLVL.

A remark on this clone: Other DNA sequences in this specimen translate into the identical CDR3. This chain links TRBV28 with TRBJ2-7; D assignment may be TRBD1 or TRBD2 (5 bases each). Germline values: CDR1 MDHEN, CDR2 SYDVKM. V lost 3 bases and J lost 0, with 12 bases in between. There are 15 residues in the CDR3. CDR3 sequence (DNA): TGTGCCAGCAGTTTGGGTGGGACGCGCTCCTACGAGCAGTACTTC. Protein: CASSLGGTRSYEQYF.

This rearrangement joins TRBV11-2 to TRBJ2-1; no clear D. The germline V gene encodes CDR1 SGHAT and CDR2 FQNNGV. V shed 3 bases and J shed 1 base, with 4 bases lying between them. The CDR3 is 13 residues long. The DNA of the CDR3 is TGTGCCAGCAGCTTTCTTTCCTACAATGAGCAGTTCTTC. Translating it yields CASSFLSYNEQFF.

The chain has TRBV5-1 and TRBJ2-7; 10 nucleotides agree with TRBD2. V lost 5 bases to trimming and J lost 5 bases; unmatched junction nucleotides: 10. This CDR3 has 15 residues. Germline V gene lookup returns CDR1 SGHRS and CDR2 YFSETQ. The CDR3 region has the DNA TGCGCCAGCAGTATAGCGGGAGGAGGGGTCGACGAGCAGTACTTC. It is translated as CASSIAGGGVDEQYF.

The chain combines TRBV7-9 with TRBJ1-3; 10 positions match TRBD1. The ends lost 1 base at V and 1 base at J; junction bases unmatched: 7. CDR1 and CDR2 (germline): SEHNR, FQNEAQ (reference sequence). The CDR3 runs 18 residues. The CDR3 region is CASSLEGGTGESGNTIYF. Here the CDR3 DNA reads TGTGCCAGCAGCTTAGAAGGTGGGACAGGGGAGTCTGGAAACACCATATATTTT.

This rearrangement joins TRBV5-3 to TRBJ2-7, with D perhaps being TRBD1 or TRBD2 (5 bases each). TRBV5-3 falls under the ORF class, with uncertain function. V was trimmed by 4 bases and J by 2 bases, leaving 22 bases between them. The CDR3 totals 17 residues. This CDR3 is CARSHLSRDGGAYEQYF. CDR3 sequence (DNA): TGTGCCAGAAGCCACCTCTCCCGGGACGGTGGGGCCTACGAGCAGTACTTC.

The gene calls are TRBV7-6 and TRBJ1-5, with a possible D match to TRBD1 (6 bases). The CDR3 has 14 residues. The germline V gene has CDR1 SGHVS and CDR2 FNYEAQ. V was cut by 2 bases and J by 3 bases, with 8 bases left in between. The CDR3 loop is CASSLQGINQPQHF. CDR3 coding DNA: TGTGCCAGCAGCTTACAGGGGATCAATCAGCCCCAGCATTTT.

The chain joins TRBV7-2 to TRBJ2-2; D might be TRBD2 (5 bases). There are 15 residues in the CDR3. Trimming cost V 8 bases and J 8 bases, with 21 bases left between them. Germline loops: CDR1 SGHTA, CDR2 FQGNSA. The CDR3 DNA follows: TGTGCCAGCGCCCTGGGAGAATTCTGGCCAGGGGAGCTGTTTTTT. This sequence encodes CASALGEFWPGELFF.

The rearrangement links TRBV28 to TRBJ1-4; the D is unclear. The CDR3 is 15 amino acids. The germline CDR1 and CDR2 sequences are MDHEN and SYDVKM. Trimming took off 3 bases at V and 3 bases at J, with 11 bases between the two ends. CDR3 sequence (DNA): TGTGCCAGCAGTTTCCCCGGGTTCGCTAATGAAAAACTGTTTTTT. Translating it yields CASSFPGFANEKLFF. The whole variable domain, remainder taken from reference TRBV28 and TRBJ1-4, is DVKVTQSSRYLVKRTGEKVFLECVQDMDHENMFWYRQDPGLGLRLIYFSYDVKMKEKGDIPEGYSVSREKKERFSLILESASTNQTSMYLCASSFPGFANEKLFFGSGTQLSVL.

V gene TRBV11-1 combines with J gene TRBJ1-2; no firm D call. Trimming stripped 6 bases from V and 2 bases from J, with 13 bases between. The germline CDR1 and CDR2 sequences are SGHAT and FQDESV (reference sequence). CDR3 size: 14 residues. The DNA for the CDR3 is TGTGCCAGCAGTTTAAGGAGAGCCAACTATGGCTACACCTTC. Its translation is CASSLRRANYGYTF.

V and J are TRBV6-6 and TRBJ1-1, with 10 bases fitting TRBD1. There are 14 residues in the CDR3. V shed 10 bases, J shed 1 base, and the junction held 6 bases outside the gene matches. The germline gives CDR1 MNHNY, CDR2 SVGAGI (reference sequence). Here the CDR3 DNA reads TGTGCCACCGGGGACAGGGGTCCGAACACTGAAGCTTTCTTT. Translation: CATGDRGPNTEAFF.

V and J are TRBV5-1 and TRBJ1-1; no firm D call. CDR1 and CDR2 (germline): SGHRS, YFSETQ. The CDR3 contains 14 residues. V lost 1 base and J lost 1, with 8 bases in between. The DNA for the CDR3 is TGCGCCAGCAGCTTGACTCTGTCGAACACTGAAGCTTTCTTT. Translating it yields CASSLTLSNTEAFF.

Here the CDR3 reads CASSLQGNIQYF. The DNA for the CDR3 is TGTGCCAGCAGTTTGCAAGGAAACATTCAGTACTTC. The J gene is TRBJ2-4, the V gene TRBV28; no firm D call. Germline V lookup: CDR1 MDHEN, CDR2 SYDVKM. This CDR3 contains 12 residues. V was trimmed by 3 bases and J by 6 bases, leaving 6 bases between them.

V gene TRBV4-2 combines with J gene TRBJ2-3, with 8 bases matching TRBD1. Germline V gives CDR1 LGHNA, CDR2 YNFKEQ. After removal of 2 bases from V and 0 bases from J, the junction contained 4 bases not matched to a gene. The CDR3 length is 16 residues. The CDR3 sequence is CASSQLRQGSTDTQYF. CDR3 sequence (DNA): TGTGCCAGCAGCCAACTTCGACAGGGGAGCACAGATACGCAGTATTTT.

Worth noting for this clone: Other DNA sequences in the sample encode the same CDR3. The J gene is TRBJ2-7, the V gene TRBV19; D perhaps matches TRBD2 (5 bases). The CDR3 runs to 14 residues. CDR1 and CDR2 (germline): LNHDA, SQIVND (reference sequence). Trimming pared 3 bases from V and 0 bases from J, leaving 9 bases between. This CDR3 is CASSIRESSYEQYF. Written as DNA, the CDR3 is TGTGCCAGTAGTATTAGGGAGAGCTCCTACGAGCAGTACTTC.

This sequence joins TRBV5-4 and TRBJ1-2; 7 bases line up with TRBD1. V was clipped by 7 bases and J by 8 bases; unmatched bases: 17. The germline V gene encodes CDR1 SGHNT and CDR2 YYREEE (reference sequence). There are 15 residues in the CDR3. The CDR3 sequence: CASLSRGTGVGGYTF. The CDR3, as DNA: TGTGCCAGCCTCTCGCGGGGTACAGGGGTGGGCGGCTACACCTTC.

The DNA for the CDR3 is TGCGCCAGCAGTTTTAGCGGGGCCGGAGGGAATGAGCAGTTCTTC. This sequence encodes CASSFSGAGGNEQFF. The chain uses TRBV5-1 and TRBJ2-1; 8 nucleotides match TRBD2. Per germline, CDR1 SGHRS and CDR2 YFSETQ. V shed 5 bases and J 7 bases; nucleotides not matched to a gene: 11. The CDR3 extends over 15 amino acids.